The 3 T cell receptor beta chains below all came from one sample that was sequenced in a study of blood T cell repertoires in COVID-19. Only in-frame clones appear in the TCRdb table, and some are missing; sequencing was by immunoSEQ multiplex PCR. The table shows approximately 200,000 clones, with approximately 83% occurring only once. Input material: peripheral blood. Source of these receptors: a man in his 60s with acute or convalescent COVID-19.

CDR3 bases: TGCAGCGTCTTCGGACAGGGACGGAACGAGCAGTACTTC. This sequence encodes CSVFGQGRNEQYF. The chain joins TRBV29-1 to TRBJ2-7; TRBD1 agrees at 8 bases. Germline V gene sequence: CDR1 SQVTM, CDR2 ANQGSEA. Germline trimming cut 6 bases from V and 5 bases from J; bases unmatched to any gene: 9. This CDR3 spans 13 amino acids.

This chain joins TRBV28 and TRBJ1-3, with 9 bases aligning to TRBD1. Germline V gene data show CDR1 as MDHEN and CDR2 as SYDVKM. V lost 6 bases and J lost 4; bases outside the gene matches: 7. CDR3 length equals 15 residues. CDR3 nucleotide sequence: TGTGCCAGCAGACCCGGACAGGGGCTGGGAAACACCATATATTTT. Translation: CASRPGQGLGNTIYF.

The chain has TRBV29-1 and TRBJ1-5; TRBD1 aligns across 7 bases. This CDR3 has 16 amino acids. In germline, CDR1 is SQVTM, CDR2 ANQGSEA. V lost 7 bases, J lost 0 bases, and 12 bases stayed unmatched. The CDR3 loop reads CSGGTAGKHSNQPQHF. The CDR3 DNA follows: TGCAGCGGGGGGACAGCGGGAAAACATAGCAATCAGCCCCAGCATTTT.